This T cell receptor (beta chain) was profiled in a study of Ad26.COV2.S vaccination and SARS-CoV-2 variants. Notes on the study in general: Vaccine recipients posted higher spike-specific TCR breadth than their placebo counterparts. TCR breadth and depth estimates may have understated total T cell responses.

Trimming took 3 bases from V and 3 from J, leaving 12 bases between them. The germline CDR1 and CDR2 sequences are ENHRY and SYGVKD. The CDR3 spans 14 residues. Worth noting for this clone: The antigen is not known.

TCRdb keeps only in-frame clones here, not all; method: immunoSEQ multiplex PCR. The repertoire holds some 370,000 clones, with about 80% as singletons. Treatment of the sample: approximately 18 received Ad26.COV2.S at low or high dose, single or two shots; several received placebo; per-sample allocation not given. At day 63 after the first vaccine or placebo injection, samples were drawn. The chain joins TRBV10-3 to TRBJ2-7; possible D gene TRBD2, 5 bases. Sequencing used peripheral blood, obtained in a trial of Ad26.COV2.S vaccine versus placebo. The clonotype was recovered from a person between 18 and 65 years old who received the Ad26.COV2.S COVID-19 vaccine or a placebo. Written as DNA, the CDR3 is TGTGCCATCAGTGATCATACGGGGAGCTACGAGCAGTACTTC. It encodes CAISDHTGSYEQYF.